These 24 T cell receptor beta chains were all obtained from the same sample, sequenced in a study of radiotherapy plus CTLA-4 blockade in lung cancer. Repertoires were generated with immunoSEQ multiplex PCR, while TCRdb's copy carries only in-frame clones and drops some. This table has about 85,000 clones, 86% appearing once. The source was peripheral blood, collected from a patient treated with radiotherapy plus ipilimumab. All receptors come from a human donor with non-small cell lung cancer who had a partial response to radiotherapy plus ipilimumab.

In its sample, this clone was seen once. A read error may produce the germline difference seen at one junction end. Other DNA sequences in the same sample also yield this CDR3. The chain recombines TRBV2 with TRBJ1-5, with 11 positions matching TRBD1. The CDR3 covers 23 residues. CDR1 is SNHLY and CDR2 is FYNNEI in the germline V gene. The CDR3 DNA is TGCGCCAGCAGTGAAAAGTTGAAAGGAATCGGGACAGGGGGGAAGTATAGCAATCAGCCCCAGCATTTT. Protein: CASSEKLKGIGTGGKYSNQPQHF.

V and J are TRBV30 and TRBJ1-5; D not certain. The germline gives CDR1 GTSNPN, CDR2 SVGIG (reference sequence). V shed 0 bases and J shed 4 bases, with 7 bases lying between them. The CDR3 is 13 residues long. As DNA, the CDR3 is TGTGCCTGGAGTGTAGCCGCTAATCAGCCCCAGCATTTT. Its protein is CAWSVAANQPQHF.

V is TRBV6-5 and J is TRBJ2-7, with D possibly matching TRBD1 (5 bases). This CDR3 spans 14 amino acids. CDR1 and CDR2 from the germline V gene are MNHEY and SVGAGI. Trimming took off 7 bases at V and 5 bases at J, with 18 bases between the two ends. CDR3 region: CASMPVGVLNEQYV. As DNA, the CDR3 is TGTGCCAGCATGCCCGTAGGGGTCCTCAACGAGCAGTACGTC.

This clone appeared a single time. The chain couples TRBV5-8 to TRBJ1-5, with a possible D match to TRBD1 (5 bases). The germline V gene encodes CDR1 SGHTS and CDR2 YDEGEE. The CDR3 covers 15 residues. Trimming pared 3 bases from V and 3 bases from J, leaving 13 bases between. DNA for the CDR3: TGTGCCAGCAGCTCGGCAGGGTGGGACAATCAGCCCCAGCATTTT. This translates into CASSSAGWDNQPQHF.

The chain joins TRBV5-4 to TRBJ2-3, with D possibly matching TRBD2 (6 bases). Germline V lookup: CDR1 SGHNT, CDR2 YYREEE (reference sequence). The V end was cut by 3 bases, the J end by 4 bases, with 9 bases between. The CDR3 totals 13 residues. The DNA for the CDR3 is TGTGCCAGCAGCTGGACTACCTCAGATACGCAGTATTTT. It codes for CASSWTTSDTQYF.

The chain combines TRBV2 with TRBJ2-3; 13 bases are a match to TRBD2. This CDR3 spans 15 amino acids. The junction had 5 bases not matched to a gene; V was cut back by 4 bases and J by 7 bases. Germline values: CDR1 SNHLY, CDR2 FYNNEI. CDR3 amino acids: CASSGTSGSLYTQYF. The CDR3 coding sequence is TGTGCCAGCAGTGGGACTAGCGGGAGTCTATATACGCAGTATTTT.

The V and J genes are TRBV12-5 and TRBJ1-1; 9 nucleotides match TRBD1. Germline lookup yields CDR1 LGHNT and CDR2 FRNRAP. The CDR3 has 15 residues. J lost 1 base, V lost 6 bases, and 6 bases had no gene match. The CDR3 sequence: CASGQWTGANTEAFF. CDR3 in DNA: TGTGCTAGTGGCCAATGGACAGGGGCGAACACTGAAGCTTTCTTT.

The rearrangement links TRBV27 to TRBJ2-1; possible D gene TRBD2, 6 bases. Per germline, CDR1 MNHEY and CDR2 SMNVEV (reference sequence). This CDR3 region has 15 residues. V was shortened by 8 bases and J by 2 bases, with 16 bases between the two germline ends. In nucleotides, the CDR3 is TGTGCCAGCGGGCGGGGTTCGGAAACCTACAATGAGCAGTTCTTC. Protein product: CASGRGSETYNEQFF.

The chain joins TRBV7-2 to TRBJ2-1; weak D call: TRBD2 (5 bases). Germline V gene lookup returns CDR1 SGHTA and CDR2 FQGNSA. The CDR3 consists of 15 residues. Trimming removed 2 bases at V and 2 bases at J, with 10 bases between. This CDR3 is CASSLTLGAYNEQFF. The CDR3 bases are TGTGCCAGCAGCTTAACACTAGGAGCCTACAATGAGCAGTTCTTC.

The table lists this clone with a few counts. The chain combines TRBV30 with TRBJ1-3; D is perhaps TRBD1 (6 bases). The CDR3 contains 17 residues. Trimming cost V 3 bases and J 4 bases, with 22 bases left between them. Germline V lookup: CDR1 GTSNPN, CDR2 SVGIG (reference sequence). For the CDR3, the DNA is TGTGCCTGGAGAAAGCCCGGGACACTGGTTTGGGGAAACACCATATATTTT. Translation gives CAWRKPGTLVWGNTIYF.

Concerning this clone itself: Germline is not matched at one junction end, which may reflect a read error. The chain combines TRBV5-1 with TRBJ2-3, with 9 nucleotides matching TRBD2. This CDR3 comprises 14 residues. The V gene's germline CDR1 is SGHRS and CDR2 YFSETQ. The CDR3 is CTSSLELAGDTQYF. CDR3 sequence (DNA): TGCACCAGCAGCTTGGAATTAGCGGGAGACACGCAGTATTTT. Full variable domain (rest looked up from reference TRBV5-1 and TRBJ2-3): KAGVTQTPRYLIKTRGQQVTLSCSPISGHRSVSWYQQTPGQGLQFLFEYFSETQRNKGNFPGRFSGRQFSNSRSEMNVSTLELGDSALYLCTSSLELAGDTQYFGPGTRLTVL.

The chain employs TRBV11-2 and TRBJ2-7; 12 nucleotides agree with TRBD2. V lost 1 base, J lost 9 bases, and 4 bases stayed unmatched. CDR3 length equals 14 residues. Germline assignment: CDR1 SGHAT and CDR2 FQNNGV. Here the CDR3 reads CASSLASGRAGQYF. The DNA for the CDR3 is TGTGCCAGCAGCTTAGCTAGCGGGAGGGCGGGGCAGTACTTC. The full variable domain, completed using reference TRBV11-2 and TRBJ2-7, is EAGVAQSPRYKIIEKRQSVAFWCNPISGHATLYWYQQILGQGPKLLIQFQNNGVVDDSQLPKDRFSAERLKGVDSTLKIQPAKLEDSAVYLCASSLASGRAGQYFGPGTRLTVT.

The V and J genes are TRBV5-6 and TRBJ2-2; 7 bases are shared with TRBD1. Germline V CDR1 and CDR2: SGHDT, YYEEEE. The CDR3 runs to 17 residues. With 1 base clipped from V and 0 bases from J, the junction kept 6 bases outside the gene matches. The CDR3 bases are TGTGCCAGCAGCTTGAATTTGGGGACAGCGAACACCGGGGAGCTGTTTTTT. Translated: CASSLNLGTANTGELFF.

V and J are TRBV11-1 and TRBJ2-5, with 7 bases that match TRBD1. Germline V CDR1 and CDR2: SGHAT, FQDESV (reference sequence). CDR3 size: 16 residues. V dropped 1 base and J dropped 5; count of bases not matched to a gene: 10. The CDR3 DNA is TGTGCCAGCAGCTTAGGACAGGGCGTTTCGTGGGAGACCCAGTACTTC. Residues: CASSLGQGVSWETQYF.

J is TRBJ2-7 and V is TRBV18, with TRBD1 identical over 12 bases. The J segment lost 6 bases and the V segment lost 3 bases, leaving 6 bases of the junction unmatched. The CDR3 is 15 residues long. From germline, CDR1 is KGHSH and CDR2 LQKENI. CDR3 sequence reads: CASSPQGQGAVEQYV. The CDR3 coding sequence is TGTGCCAGCTCACCCCAGGGACAGGGGGCGGTCGAGCAGTACGTC.

The table lists this clone with a few counts. The chain links TRBV18 to TRBJ2-5; TRBD1 is a possible D gene (5 bases). The CDR3 has 15 residues. Germline V gives CDR1 KGHSH, CDR2 LQKENI. The V gene lost 5 bases and the J gene lost 9 bases, with 22 bases spanning the gap. Written as DNA, the CDR3 is TGTGCCAGCTCAGCAAACCAGGGTTCGGGCACGGCCCAGTACTTC. This gives the protein CASSANQGSGTAQYF.

The genes are TRBV11-3 and TRBJ2-3; 7 positions agree with TRBD1. CDR3 length equals 14 residues. Germline trimming cut 5 bases from V and 4 bases from J; bases unmatched to any gene: 6. Germline loops: CDR1 SGHNT, CDR2 YENEEA. In nucleotides, the CDR3 is TGTGCCAGCAGCCCGCACAGGGGTTCAGATACGCAGTATTTT. This translates into CASSPHRGSDTQYF.

This rearrangement joins TRBV28 to TRBJ2-1, with 7 bases matching TRBD2. Trimming took 8 bases from V and 7 from J; bases not matched to a gene: 5. The CDR3 runs 12 residues. Germline CDR1 is MDHEN and CDR2 is SYDVKM. The chain's CDR3 is CASAGLDNEQFF. The CDR3, as DNA: TGTGCCAGCGCAGGACTAGATAATGAGCAGTTCTTC.

This chain uses TRBV4-3 with TRBJ2-2; possibly TRBD2 for D (6 bases). Germline CDR1 is LGHNA and CDR2 is YSLEER. This CDR3 spans 14 amino acids. V was clipped by 3 bases and J by 6 bases, with 11 bases between them. In DNA form, the CDR3 reads TGCGCCAGCAGCCAGGCCGGGAGTTCCGGGGAGCTGTTTTTT. Translation gives CASSQAGSSGELFF.

The rearrangement uses TRBV7-2 and TRBJ2-5; no clear D. V dropped 8 bases and J dropped 5 bases, with 15 bases sitting between them. CDR1 is SGHTA and CDR2 is FQGNSA in the germline V gene. CDR3 length: 13 residues. The CDR3 nucleotides are TGTGCCAGCTGCCAAAGAAGCTTCGAGACCCAGTACTTC. Translated: CASCQRSFETQYF.

The J gene is TRBJ2-1, the V gene TRBV9; 9 bases map to TRBD2. The trim removed 3 bases at V and 7 bases at J, leaving 8 bases unmatched. This CDR3 region has 15 residues. CDR1 is SGDLS and CDR2 is YYNGEE in the germline V gene. CDR3 DNA sequence: TGTGCCAGCAGCGCCTTAGCGGGAGTGGATAATGAGCAGTTCTTC. This gives the protein CASSALAGVDNEQFF. The full variable domain, rest sourced from reference TRBV9 and TRBJ2-1, is DSGVTQTPKHLITATGQRVTLRCSPRSGDLSVYWYQQSLDQGLQFLIQYYNGEERAKGNILERFSAQQFPDLHSELNLSSLELGDSALYFCASSALAGVDNEQFFGPGTRLTVL.

This clone was seen once. The rearrangement links TRBV28 to TRBJ1-5; a weak D match, TRBD1 (6 bases). The CDR3 runs to 14 residues. Germline-derived CDR1 and CDR2 are MDHEN and SYDVKM. V was trimmed by 7 bases and J by 5 bases, leaving 15 bases between them. CDR3 DNA: TGTGCCAGCACCTACCTATCAGGGGATCAGCCCCAGCATTTT. Residues: CASTYLSGDQPQHF.

The chain employs TRBV5-6 and TRBJ1-5; D perhaps matches TRBD1 (6 bases). There are 14 residues in the CDR3. V was shortened by 5 bases and J by 7 bases, with 16 bases between the two germline ends. The germline V gene encodes CDR1 SGHDT and CDR2 YYEEEE. The CDR3 nucleotides read TGTGCCAGCAGTTTCCGACAGGCGCGGCAGCCCCAGCATTTT. Its translation is CASSFRQARQPQHF.

The chain has TRBV4-2 and TRBJ1-5; 10 bases line up with TRBD1. There are 17 residues in the CDR3. The junction had 11 bases not matched to a gene; V was cut back by 5 bases and J by 4 bases. Germline CDR1 LGHNA, CDR2 YNFKEQ. CDR3 residues: CASSTGQGEAANQPQHF. CDR3 bases: TGTGCCAGCAGCACTGGACAGGGGGAGGCGGCAAATCAGCCCCAGCATTTT.